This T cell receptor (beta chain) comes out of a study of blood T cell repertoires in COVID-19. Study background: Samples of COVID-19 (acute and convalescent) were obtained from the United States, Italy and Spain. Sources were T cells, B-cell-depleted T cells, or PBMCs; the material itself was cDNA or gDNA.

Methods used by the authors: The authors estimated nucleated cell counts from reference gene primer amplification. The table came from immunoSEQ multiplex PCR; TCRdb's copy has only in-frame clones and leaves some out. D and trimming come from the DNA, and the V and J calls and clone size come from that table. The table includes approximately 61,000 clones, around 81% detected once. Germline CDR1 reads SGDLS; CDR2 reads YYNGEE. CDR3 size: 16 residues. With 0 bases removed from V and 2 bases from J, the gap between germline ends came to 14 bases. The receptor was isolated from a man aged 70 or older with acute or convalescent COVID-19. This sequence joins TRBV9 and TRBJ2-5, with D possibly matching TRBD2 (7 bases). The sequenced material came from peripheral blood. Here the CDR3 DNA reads TGTGCCAGCAGCGTAGGGATGGCGGGGGCACAAGAGACCCAGTACTTC. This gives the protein CASSVGMAGAQETQYF.